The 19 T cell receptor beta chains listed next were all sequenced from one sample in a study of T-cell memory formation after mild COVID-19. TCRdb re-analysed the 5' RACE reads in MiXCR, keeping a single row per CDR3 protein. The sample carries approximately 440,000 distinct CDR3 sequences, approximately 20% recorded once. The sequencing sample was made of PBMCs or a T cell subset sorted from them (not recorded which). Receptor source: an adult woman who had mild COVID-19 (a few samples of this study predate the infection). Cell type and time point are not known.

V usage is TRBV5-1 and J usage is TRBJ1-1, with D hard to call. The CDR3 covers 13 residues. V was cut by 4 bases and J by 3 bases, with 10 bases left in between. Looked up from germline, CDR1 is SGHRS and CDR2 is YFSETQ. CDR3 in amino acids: CASSSSGHTEAFF. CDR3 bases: TGCGCCAGCAGCAGCTCAGGACACACTGAAGCTTTCTTT.

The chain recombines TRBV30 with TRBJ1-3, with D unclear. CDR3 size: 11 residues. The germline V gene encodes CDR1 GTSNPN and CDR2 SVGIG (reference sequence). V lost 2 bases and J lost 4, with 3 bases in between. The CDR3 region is CAWSLGNTIYF. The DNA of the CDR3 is TGTGCCTGGAGTCTCGGAAACACCATATATTTT.

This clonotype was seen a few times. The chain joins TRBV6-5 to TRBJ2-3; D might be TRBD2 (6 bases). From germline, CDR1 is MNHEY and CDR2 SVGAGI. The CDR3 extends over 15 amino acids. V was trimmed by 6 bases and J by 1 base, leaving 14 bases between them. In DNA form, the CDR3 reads TGTGCCAGCAGCGAACTAGCACTAGGCACAGATACGCAGTATTTT. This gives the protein CASSELALGTDTQYF.

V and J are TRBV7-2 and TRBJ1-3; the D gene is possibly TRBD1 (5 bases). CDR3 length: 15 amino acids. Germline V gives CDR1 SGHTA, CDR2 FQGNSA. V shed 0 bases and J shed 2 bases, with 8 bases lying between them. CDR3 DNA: TGTGCCAGCAGCTTAGCCGCAGGGACTGGAAACACCATATATTTT. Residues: CASSLAAGTGNTIYF.

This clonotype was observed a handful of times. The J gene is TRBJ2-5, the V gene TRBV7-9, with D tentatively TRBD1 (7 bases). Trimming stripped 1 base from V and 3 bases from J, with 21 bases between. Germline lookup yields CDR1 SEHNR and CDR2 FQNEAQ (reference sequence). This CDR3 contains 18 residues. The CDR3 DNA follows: TGTGCCAGCAGCTTAGTGAGGGGGCTTCGCGGGATGGAAGAGACCCAGTACTTC. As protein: CASSLVRGLRGMEETQYF.

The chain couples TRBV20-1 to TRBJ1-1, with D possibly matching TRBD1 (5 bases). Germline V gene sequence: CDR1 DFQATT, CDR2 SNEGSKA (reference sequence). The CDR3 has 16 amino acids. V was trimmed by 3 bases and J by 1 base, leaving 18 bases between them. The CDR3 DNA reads TGCAGTGCTAGCGGGACGAGGGGATCGAGGAACACTGAAGCTTTCTTT. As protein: CSASGTRGSRNTEAFF.

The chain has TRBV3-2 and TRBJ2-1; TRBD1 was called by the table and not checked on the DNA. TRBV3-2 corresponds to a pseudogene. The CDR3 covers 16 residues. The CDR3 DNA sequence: TGTGCCAGCAGCCAATCGCGCGGGGGAGACCACAATGAGCAGTTCTTC. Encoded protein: CASSQSRGGDHNEQFF.

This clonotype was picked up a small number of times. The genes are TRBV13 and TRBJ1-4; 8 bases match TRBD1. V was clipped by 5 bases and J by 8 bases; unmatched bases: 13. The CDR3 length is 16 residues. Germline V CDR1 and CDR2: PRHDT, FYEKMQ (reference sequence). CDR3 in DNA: TGTGCCAGCAGCGTAGAACCCGGGACAGGTATCGAAAAACTGTTTTTT. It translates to CASSVEPGTGIEKLFF.

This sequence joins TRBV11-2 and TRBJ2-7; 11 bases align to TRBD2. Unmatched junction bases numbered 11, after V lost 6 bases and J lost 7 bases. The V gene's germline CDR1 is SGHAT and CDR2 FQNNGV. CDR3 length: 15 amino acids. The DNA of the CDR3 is TGTGCCAGCAGATCTCTAGCGGGGGGATTAGGAGAGCAGTACTTC. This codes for CASRSLAGGLGEQYF.

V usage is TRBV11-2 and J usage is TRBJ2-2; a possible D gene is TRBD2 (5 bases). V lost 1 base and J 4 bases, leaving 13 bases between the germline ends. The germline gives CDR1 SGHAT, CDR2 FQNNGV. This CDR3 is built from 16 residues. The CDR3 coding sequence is TGTGCCAGCAGCTTAGCTCTGCCGAGGGTCACCGGGGAGCTGTTTTTT. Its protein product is CASSLALPRVTGELFF.

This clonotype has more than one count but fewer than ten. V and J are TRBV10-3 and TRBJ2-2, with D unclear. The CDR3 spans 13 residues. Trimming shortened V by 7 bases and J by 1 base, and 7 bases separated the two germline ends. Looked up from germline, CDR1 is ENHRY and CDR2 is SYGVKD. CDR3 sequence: CAIKDKNTGELFF. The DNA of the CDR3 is TGTGCCATCAAAGACAAGAACACCGGGGAGCTGTTTTTT.

The CDR3 reads CASSQVGTYTYEQYF. The DNA of the CDR3 is TGCGCCAGCAGCCAAGTGGGAACCTACACCTACGAGCAGTACTTC. The chain recombines TRBV4-1 with TRBJ2-7, with unresolved D. The CDR3 sequence is 15 residues long. Per the germline V gene, CDR1 is MGHRA and CDR2 is YSYEKL. Between the trimmed V and J ends, which lost 1 base and 2 bases, there was a span of 12 bases.

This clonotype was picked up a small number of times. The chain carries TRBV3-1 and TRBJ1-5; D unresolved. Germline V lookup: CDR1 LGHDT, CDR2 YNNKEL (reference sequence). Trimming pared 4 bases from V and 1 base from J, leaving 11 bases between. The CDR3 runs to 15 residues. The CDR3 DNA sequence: TGTGCCAGCAGCCTTGATCGGCCGAGCAATCAGCCCCAGCATTTT. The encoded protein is CASSLDRPSNQPQHF.

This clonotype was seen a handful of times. CDR3 sequence reads: CASSQDIGRVNEQFF. In nucleotides, the CDR3 is TGTGCCAGCAGCCAAGATATAGGGAGGGTTAATGAGCAGTTCTTC. V is TRBV4-2 and J is TRBJ2-1, with TRBD2 matching 7 bases. This CDR3 has 15 residues. The V gene end was trimmed by 0 bases and the J gene end by 7 bases; junction bases not matched to a gene: 6. Looked up from germline, CDR1 is LGHNA and CDR2 is YNFKEQ.

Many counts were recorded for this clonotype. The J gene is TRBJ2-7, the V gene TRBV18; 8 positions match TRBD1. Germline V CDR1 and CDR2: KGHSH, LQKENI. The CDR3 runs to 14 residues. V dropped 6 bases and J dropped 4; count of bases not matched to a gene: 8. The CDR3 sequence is CASSPRQGTYEQYF. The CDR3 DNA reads TGTGCCAGCTCGCCGAGACAGGGGACGTACGAGCAGTACTTC. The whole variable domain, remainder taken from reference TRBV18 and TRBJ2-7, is NAGVMQNPRHLVRRRGQEARLRCSPMKGHSHVYWYRQLPEEGLKFMVYLQKENIIDESGMPKERFSAEFPKEGPSILRIQQVVRGDSAAYFCASSPRQGTYEQYFGPGTRLTVT.

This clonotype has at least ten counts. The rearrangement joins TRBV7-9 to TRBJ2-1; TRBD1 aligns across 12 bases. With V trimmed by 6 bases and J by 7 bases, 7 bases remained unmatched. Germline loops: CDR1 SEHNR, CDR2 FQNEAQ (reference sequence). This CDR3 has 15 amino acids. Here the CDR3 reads CASSRGTGGRNEQFF. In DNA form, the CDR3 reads TGTGCCAGCAGTCGCGGGACAGGGGGCAGGAATGAGCAGTTCTTC.

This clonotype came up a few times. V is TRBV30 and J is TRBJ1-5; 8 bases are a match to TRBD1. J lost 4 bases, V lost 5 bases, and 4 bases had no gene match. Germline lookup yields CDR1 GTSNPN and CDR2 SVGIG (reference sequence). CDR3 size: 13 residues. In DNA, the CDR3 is TGTGCCTGGGACAGGGGAAGGAATCAGCCCCAGCATTTT. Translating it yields CAWDRGRNQPQHF.

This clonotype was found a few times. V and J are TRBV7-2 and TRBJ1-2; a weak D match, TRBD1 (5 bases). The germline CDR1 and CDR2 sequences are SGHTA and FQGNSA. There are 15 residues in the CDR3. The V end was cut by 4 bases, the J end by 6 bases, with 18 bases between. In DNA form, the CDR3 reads TGTGCCAGCAGCTCCACCCAGGGCGGTCGGAATGGCTACACCTTC. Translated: CASSSTQGGRNGYTF.

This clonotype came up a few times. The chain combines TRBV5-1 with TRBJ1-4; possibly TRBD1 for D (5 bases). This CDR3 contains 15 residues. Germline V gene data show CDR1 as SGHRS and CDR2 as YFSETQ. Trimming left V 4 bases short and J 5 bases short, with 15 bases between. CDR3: CASSLLGTENEKLFF. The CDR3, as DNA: TGCGCCAGCAGCCTACTCGGGACGGAGAATGAAAAACTGTTTTTT.